The clone carrying this T cell receptor beta chain has ten or more counts. As yet, its antigen is unknown. This entry comes from a study of spatial heterogeneity in lung cancer. The overall study: Sequences of the beta chain were consistently detected in greater numbers than alpha-chain sequences.

Regarding the study as a whole: Resection blood, more than follow-up blood, showed ubiquitous expanded tumor TCRs.

Noted time point: sample taken at primary tumor resection. The sequenced material consisted of unsorted whole RNA from tumor, nontumor lung or frozen PBMC. Germline CDR1 is MDHEN and CDR2 is SYDVKM. V was clipped by 8 bases and J by 1 base, with 8 bases between them. The length of the CDR3 is 12 residues. On each TCR cDNA molecule, a unique molecular identifier was present. TCRdb called the 5' RACE reads again in MiXCR, with one record for every CDR3 protein. This table has under 30,000 distinct CDR3 sequences, roughly 4.5% appearing once. The clonotype comes from a male donor with early-stage non-small cell lung cancer. The chain has TRBV28 and TRBJ1-1; no clear D. The sequenced sample was PBMCs, obtained at surgery. CDR3 DNA sequence: TGTGCCAGCGGGCTAGGGAACACTGAAGCTTTCTTT. This gives the protein CASGLGNTEAFF.